This record covers a single TCR beta chain. V dropped 4 bases and J dropped 6 bases, with 13 bases sitting between them. This CDR3 comprises 14 residues. Per germline, CDR1 KGHSH and CDR2 LQKENI. The sample is drawn from a study of T cells after yellow fever vaccination. The wider study: The authors prepared low-cell-number fractions using SMART-Seq v4 Ultra Low Input.

Via MiXCR, TCRdb re-called the 5' RACE reads, giving one row per CDR3 protein. The data hold about 340,000 distinct CDR3 sequences, with over 8% observed a single time. V usage is TRBV18 and J usage is TRBJ2-4; D tentatively reads TRBD1 or TRBD2 (5 bases each). The clonotype comes from a man aged 18 to 30 who received the YFV17D yellow fever vaccine. Specimen: PBMCs, collected on the day of the first yellow fever vaccination. The CDR3 sequence: CASSLNRDGNIQYF. The CDR3 nucleotides are TGTGCCAGCTCACTCAACCGGGACGGAAACATTCAGTACTTC.